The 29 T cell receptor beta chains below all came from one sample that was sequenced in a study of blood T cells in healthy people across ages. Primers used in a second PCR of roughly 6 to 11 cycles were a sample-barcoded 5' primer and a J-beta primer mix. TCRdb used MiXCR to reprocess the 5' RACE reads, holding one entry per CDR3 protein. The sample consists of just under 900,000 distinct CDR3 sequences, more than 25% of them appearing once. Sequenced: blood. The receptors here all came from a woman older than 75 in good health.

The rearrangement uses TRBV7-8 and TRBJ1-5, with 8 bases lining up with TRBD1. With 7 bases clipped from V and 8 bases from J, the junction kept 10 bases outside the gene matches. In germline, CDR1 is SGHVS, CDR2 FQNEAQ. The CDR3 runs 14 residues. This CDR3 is CASTSQTGGKPQHF. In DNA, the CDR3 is TGTGCCAGCACCTCCCAAACAGGGGGGAAGCCCCAGCATTTT. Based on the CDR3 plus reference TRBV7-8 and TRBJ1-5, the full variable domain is GAGVSQSPRYKVAKRGQDVALRCDPISGHVSLFWYQQALGQGPEFLTYFQNEAQLDKSGLPSDRFFAERPEGSVSTLKIQRTQQEDSAVYLCASTSQTGGKPQHFGDGTRLSIL.

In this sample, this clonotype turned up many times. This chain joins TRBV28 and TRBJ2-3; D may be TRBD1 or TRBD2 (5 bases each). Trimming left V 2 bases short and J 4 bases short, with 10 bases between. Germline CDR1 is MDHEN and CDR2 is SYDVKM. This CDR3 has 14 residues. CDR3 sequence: CASSLAGTPDTQYF. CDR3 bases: TGTGCCAGCAGTTTAGCAGGGACCCCAGATACGCAGTATTTT.

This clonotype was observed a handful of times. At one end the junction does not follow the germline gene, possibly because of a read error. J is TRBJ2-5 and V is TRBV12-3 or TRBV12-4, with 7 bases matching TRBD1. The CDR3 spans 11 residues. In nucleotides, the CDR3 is TGTGCCGGCAGCTCGACAGGGACGGAGTACTTC. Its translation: CAGSSTGTEYF.

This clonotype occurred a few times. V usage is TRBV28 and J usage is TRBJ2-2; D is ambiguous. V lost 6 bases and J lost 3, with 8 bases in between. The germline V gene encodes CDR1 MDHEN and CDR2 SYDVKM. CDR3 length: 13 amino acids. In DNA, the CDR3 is TGTGCCAGCAGCGCCAGCCACACCGGGGAGCTGTTTTTT. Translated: CASSASHTGELFF.

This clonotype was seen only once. CDR3 coding DNA: TGTGCCAGCCAACCGGGACGGCGAGGGGGGGAGCTGTTTTTT. Translation: CASQPGRRGGELFF. The rearrangement uses TRBV24-1 and TRBJ2-2; D may match TRBD1 or TRBD2 (5 bases each). Looked up from germline, CDR1 is KGHDR and CDR2 is SFDVKD. With 11 bases removed from V and 8 bases from J, the gap between germline ends came to 20 bases. This CDR3 is 14 amino acids long.

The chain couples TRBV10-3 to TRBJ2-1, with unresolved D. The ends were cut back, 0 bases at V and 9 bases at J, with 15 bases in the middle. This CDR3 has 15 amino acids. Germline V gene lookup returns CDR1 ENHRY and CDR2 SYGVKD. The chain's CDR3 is CAISESKGVRSEQFF. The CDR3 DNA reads TGTGCCATCAGTGAGTCGAAGGGTGTCCGATCTGAGCAGTTCTTC.

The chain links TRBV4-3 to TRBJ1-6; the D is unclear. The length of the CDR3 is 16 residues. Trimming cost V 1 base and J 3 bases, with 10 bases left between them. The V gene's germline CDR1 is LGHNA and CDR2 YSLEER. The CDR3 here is CASSQGVTYYNSPLHF. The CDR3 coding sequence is TGCGCCAGCAGCCAAGGGGTGACTTACTATAATTCACCCCTCCACTTT.

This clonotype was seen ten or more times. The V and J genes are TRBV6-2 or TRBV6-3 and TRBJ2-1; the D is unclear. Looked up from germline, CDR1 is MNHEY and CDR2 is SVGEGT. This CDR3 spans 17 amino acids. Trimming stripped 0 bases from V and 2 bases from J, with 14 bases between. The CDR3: CASSYSARDHPYNEQFF. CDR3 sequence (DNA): TGTGCCAGCAGTTACTCGGCCCGTGATCACCCCTACAATGAGCAGTTCTTC.

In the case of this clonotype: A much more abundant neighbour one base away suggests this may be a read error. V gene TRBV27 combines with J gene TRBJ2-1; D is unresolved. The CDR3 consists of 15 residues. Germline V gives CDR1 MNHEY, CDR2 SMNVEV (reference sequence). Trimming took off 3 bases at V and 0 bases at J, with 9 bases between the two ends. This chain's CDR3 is CASSLLLSSYNEQFF. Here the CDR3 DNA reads TGTGCCAGCAGTTTGTTACTGAGCTCCTACAATGAGCAGTTCTTC.

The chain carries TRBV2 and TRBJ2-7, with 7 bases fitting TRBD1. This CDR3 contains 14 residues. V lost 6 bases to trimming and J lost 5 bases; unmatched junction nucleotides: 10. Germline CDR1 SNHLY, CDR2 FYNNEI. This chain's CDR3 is CASSGVRGIDEQYF. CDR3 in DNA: TGTGCCAGCAGCGGAGTCAGGGGGATTGACGAGCAGTACTTC.

The CDR3 spells CASRIPLNTEAFF. The DNA for the CDR3 is TGTGCCAGCAGGATTCCTCTGAACACTGAAGCTTTCTTT. The chain links TRBV28 to TRBJ1-1; no definite D call. Trimming pared 6 bases from V and 0 bases from J, leaving 8 bases between. Looked up from germline, CDR1 is MDHEN and CDR2 is SYDVKM. This CDR3 is built from 13 residues.

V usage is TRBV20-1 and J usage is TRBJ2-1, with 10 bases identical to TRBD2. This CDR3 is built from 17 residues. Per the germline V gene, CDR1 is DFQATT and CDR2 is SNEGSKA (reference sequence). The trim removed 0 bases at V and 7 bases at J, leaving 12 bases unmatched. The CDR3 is CSAREMGAGGPRNEQFF. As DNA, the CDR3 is TGCAGTGCTAGAGAGATGGGAGCGGGGGGGCCTCGGAATGAGCAGTTCTTC.

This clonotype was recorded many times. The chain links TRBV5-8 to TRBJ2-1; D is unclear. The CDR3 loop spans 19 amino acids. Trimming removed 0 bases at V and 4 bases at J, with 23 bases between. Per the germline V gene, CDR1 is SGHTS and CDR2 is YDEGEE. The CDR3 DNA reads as TGTGCCAGCAGCTTGGCCCATGGTGGAAAAGGGATCACGTACAATGAGCAGTTCTTC. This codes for CASSLAHGGKGITYNEQFF. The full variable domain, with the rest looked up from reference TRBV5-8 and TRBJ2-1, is EAGVTQSPTHLIKTRGQQATLRCSPISGHTSVYWYQQALGLGLQFLLWYDEGEERNRGNFPPRFSGRQFPNYSSELNVNALELEDSALYLCASSLAHGGKGITYNEQFFGPGTRLTVL.

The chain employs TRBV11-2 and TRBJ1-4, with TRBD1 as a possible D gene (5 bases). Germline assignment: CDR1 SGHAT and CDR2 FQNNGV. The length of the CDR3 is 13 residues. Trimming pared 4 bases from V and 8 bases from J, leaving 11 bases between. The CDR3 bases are TGTGCCAGCAGCTGGGCGGAGGGGGAAAAACTGTTTTTT. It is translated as CASSWAEGEKLFF.

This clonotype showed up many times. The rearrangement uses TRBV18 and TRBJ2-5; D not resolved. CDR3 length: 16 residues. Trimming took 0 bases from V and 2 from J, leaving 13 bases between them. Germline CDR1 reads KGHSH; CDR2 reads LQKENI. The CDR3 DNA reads TGTGCCAGCTCACCACCGAGTCTTGGCAGGCAAGAGACCCAGTACTTC. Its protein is CASSPPSLGRQETQYF. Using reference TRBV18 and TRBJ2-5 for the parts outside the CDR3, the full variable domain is NAGVMQNPRHLVRRRGQEARLRCSPMKGHSHVYWYRQLPEEGLKFMVYLQKENIIDESGMPKERFSAEFPKEGPSILRIQQVVRGDSAAYFCASSPPSLGRQETQYFGPGTRLLVL.

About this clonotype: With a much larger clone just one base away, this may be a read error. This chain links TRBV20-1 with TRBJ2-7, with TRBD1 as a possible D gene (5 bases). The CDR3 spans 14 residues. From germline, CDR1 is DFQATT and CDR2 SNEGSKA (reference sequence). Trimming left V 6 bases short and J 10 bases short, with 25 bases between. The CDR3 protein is CSATELKGQDTQYF. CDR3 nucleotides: TGCAGTGCCACCGAGTTAAAGGGGCAAGACACCCAGTACTTC.

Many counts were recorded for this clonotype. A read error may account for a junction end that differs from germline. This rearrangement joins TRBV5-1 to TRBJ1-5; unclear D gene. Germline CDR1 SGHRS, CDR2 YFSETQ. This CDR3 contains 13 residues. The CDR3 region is CASSLDSNQPQHF. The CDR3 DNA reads TGTGCCAGCAGCTTAGACAGCAATCAGCCCCAGCATTTT.

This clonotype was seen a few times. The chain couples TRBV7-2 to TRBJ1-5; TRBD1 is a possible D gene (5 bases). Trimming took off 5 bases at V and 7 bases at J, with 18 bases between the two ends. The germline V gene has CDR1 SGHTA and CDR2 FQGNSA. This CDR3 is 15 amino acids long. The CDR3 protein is CASSKEGRSWQPQHF. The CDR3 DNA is TGTGCCAGCAGCAAGGAGGGGCGGAGTTGGCAGCCCCAGCATTTT.

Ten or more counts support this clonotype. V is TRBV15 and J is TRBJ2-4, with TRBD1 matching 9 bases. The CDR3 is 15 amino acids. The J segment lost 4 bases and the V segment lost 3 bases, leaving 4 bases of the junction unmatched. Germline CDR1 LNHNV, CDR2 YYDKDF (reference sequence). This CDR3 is CATSSPGQGKNIQYF. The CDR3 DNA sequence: TGTGCCACCAGCAGCCCGGGACAGGGTAAAAACATTCAGTACTTC.

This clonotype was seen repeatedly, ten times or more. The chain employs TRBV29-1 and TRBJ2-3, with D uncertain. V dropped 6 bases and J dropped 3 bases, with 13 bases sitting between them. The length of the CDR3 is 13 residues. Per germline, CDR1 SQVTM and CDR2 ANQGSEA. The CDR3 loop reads CSVGRGDTDTQYF. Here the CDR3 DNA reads TGCAGCGTGGGAAGAGGAGATACAGATACGCAGTATTTT.

Here the CDR3 reads CASSLGPYSGGANTGELFF. CDR3 in DNA: TGTGCCAGCAGCTTAGGCCCATACTCAGGGGGCGCGAACACCGGGGAGCTGTTTTTT. The rearrangement links TRBV11-2 to TRBJ2-2; 8 bases fit TRBD1. This CDR3 is built from 19 residues. The junction had 10 bases not matched to a gene; V was cut back by 1 base and J by 0 bases. Germline V gene sequence: CDR1 SGHAT, CDR2 FQNNGV.

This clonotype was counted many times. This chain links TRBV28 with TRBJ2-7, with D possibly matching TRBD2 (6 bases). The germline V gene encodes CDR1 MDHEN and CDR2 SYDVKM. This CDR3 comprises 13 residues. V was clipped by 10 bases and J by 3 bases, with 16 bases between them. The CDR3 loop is CATNAGKDYEQYF. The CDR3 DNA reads TGTGCCACCAACGCGGGAAAGGACTACGAGCAGTACTTC.

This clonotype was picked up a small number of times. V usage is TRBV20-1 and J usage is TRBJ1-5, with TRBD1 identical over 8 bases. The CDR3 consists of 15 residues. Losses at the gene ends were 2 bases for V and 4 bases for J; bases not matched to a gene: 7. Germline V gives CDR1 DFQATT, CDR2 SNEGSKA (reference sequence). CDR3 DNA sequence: TGCAGTGCTAGAATTCGGACAGGGTGGAATCAGCCCCAGCATTTT. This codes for CSARIRTGWNQPQHF.

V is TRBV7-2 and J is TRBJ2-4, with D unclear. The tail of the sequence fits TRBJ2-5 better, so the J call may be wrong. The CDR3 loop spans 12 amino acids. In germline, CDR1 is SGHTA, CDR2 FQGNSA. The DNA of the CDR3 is TGTGTCATCAGCCCCGACGTAGAGACCCAGTACTTC. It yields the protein CVISPDVETQYF.

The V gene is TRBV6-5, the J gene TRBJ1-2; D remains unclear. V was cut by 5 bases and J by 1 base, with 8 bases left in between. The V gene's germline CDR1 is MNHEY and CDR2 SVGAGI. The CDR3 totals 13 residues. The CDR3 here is CASSQQVNYGYTF. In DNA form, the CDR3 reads TGTGCCAGCAGTCAGCAGGTTAACTATGGCTACACCTTC.

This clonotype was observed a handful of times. CDR3 loop: CASSQGGSGNTIYF. The CDR3 DNA is TGTGCCAGCAGCCAGGGGGGTTCTGGAAACACCATATATTTT. The V call is TRBV7-2, the J call TRBJ1-3; 7 positions agree with TRBD1. The CDR3 has 14 residues. Germline V lookup: CDR1 SGHTA, CDR2 FQGNSA. The ends lost 5 bases at V and 1 base at J; junction bases unmatched: 2.

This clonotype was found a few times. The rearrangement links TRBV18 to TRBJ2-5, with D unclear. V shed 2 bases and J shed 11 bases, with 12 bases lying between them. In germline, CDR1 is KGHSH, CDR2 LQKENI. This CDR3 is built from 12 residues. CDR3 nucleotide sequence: TGTGCCAGCTCACCAACGGTCGATGAGCAGTACTTC. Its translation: CASSPTVDEQYF.

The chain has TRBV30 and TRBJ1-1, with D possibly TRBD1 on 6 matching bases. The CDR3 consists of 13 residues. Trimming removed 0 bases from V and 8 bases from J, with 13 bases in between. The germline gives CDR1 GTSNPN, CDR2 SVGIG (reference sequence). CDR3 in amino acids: CAWSVSGAREAFF. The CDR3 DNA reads TGTGCCTGGAGTGTATCAGGGGCGCGGGAAGCTTTCTTT.

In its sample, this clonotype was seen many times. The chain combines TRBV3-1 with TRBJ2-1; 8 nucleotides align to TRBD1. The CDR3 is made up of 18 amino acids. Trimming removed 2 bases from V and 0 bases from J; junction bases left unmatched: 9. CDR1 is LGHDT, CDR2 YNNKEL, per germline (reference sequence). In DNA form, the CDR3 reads TGTGCCAGCAGCCAAATGTTACAGGGGGTGGACTCCTACAATGAGCAGTTCTTC. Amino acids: CASSQMLQGVDSYNEQFF.